This TCR beta chain was documented in a study of T cell responses to AZD1222 COVID-19 vaccine. Findings and caveats of the study: Seropositive status at baseline applied to only 5 or 6 AZD1222 recipients. An increase in Spike-specific TCR breadth and depth was observed after two AZD1222 doses. Donors were largely white British and mainly female; clonal diversity was possibly underestimated.

This clone was recorded only once. Its antigen is not known. The CDR3 sequence is 12 residues long. V was clipped by 2 bases and J by 11 bases; unmatched bases: 7. Germline V gene sequence: CDR1 SQVTM, CDR2 ANQGSEA. TCRdb keeps only in-frame clones here, not all; method: immunoSEQ multiplex PCR. The repertoire includes about 75,000 clones, about nine tenths of them detected once, and about a tenth sits in the top ten. Sample: peripheral blood, taken 28 days after the second dose of the MenACWY control vaccine. This chain joins TRBV29-1 and TRBJ1-2; 8 bases match TRBD1. This sequence originates from an adult who received the MenACWY meningococcal vaccine as a control. CDR3 bases: TGCAGCGTTGAAAGTGGACAGGGAAGGTACACCTTC. Its protein product is CSVESGQGRYTF.